This T cell receptor (beta chain) was observed in a study of cytomegalovirus exposure and HLA in healthy donors. The wider study: A prior study identified 110 million or so unique TCR beta sequences from 200 million or so T cells.

Regarding the study as a whole: Previously analyzed data showed that most TCR beta V segments were productive at a frequency of about 90% or about 30%. Rare TCR sequences predominated, though certain public TCRs were found in many donors.

In the case of this clone: What it binds is unknown.

Germline assignment: CDR1 SGHVS and CDR2 FNYEAQ. This CDR3 has 15 residues. V lost 0 bases, J lost 7 bases, and 5 bases stayed unmatched. PCR primers comprised 60 Vbeta and 13 Jbeta primers. Here immunoSEQ multiplex PCR was the method, and the copy in TCRdb shows in-frame clones only, minus some. Here the sample spans approximately 44,000 clones, roughly 80% being singletons. Sequencing used PBMCs. The gene calls are TRBV7-6 and TRBJ2-2, with 7 positions matching TRBD1. This clonotype was sampled from a young man in good health and CMV-seronegative. This CDR3 is CASSLALPGGGELFF. In nucleotides, the CDR3 is TGTGCCAGCAGCTTAGCGCTACCAGGGGGCGGGGAGCTGTTTTTT.